This entry lists 25 T cell receptor beta chains sequenced from one sample in a study of cytomegalovirus exposure and HLA in healthy donors. Sequencing used immunoSEQ multiplex PCR; TCRdb keeps in-frame clones, though not all of them. In the table there are some 170,000 clones, approximately 86% of which are singletons. Input material: PBMCs. These receptors originate from a man in his late teens or twenties in good health and CMV-seropositive.

The chain employs TRBV4-3 and TRBJ1-3; D is uncertain. CDR3 length equals 14 residues. The germline gives CDR1 LGHNA, CDR2 YSLEER. V was cut by 1 base and J by 4 bases, with 8 bases left in between. Here the CDR3 DNA reads TGCGCCAGCAGCCAAGGGGAGTCCGGAAACACCATATATTTT. It translates to CASSQGESGNTIYF.

This clone was detected a few times. This chain links TRBV10-3 with TRBJ2-2; D might be TRBD2 (6 bases). Germline assignment: CDR1 ENHRY and CDR2 SYGVKD. V lost 8 bases and J lost 5, with 12 bases in between. The CDR3 contains 13 residues. As DNA, the CDR3 is TGTGCCATCCTACCCGGAGGGACCGGGGAGCTGTTTTTT. Protein sequence: CAILPGGTGELFF.

The genes are TRBV5-6 and TRBJ2-3; D is undetermined. The CDR3 totals 12 residues. V lost 1 base, J lost 6 bases, and 6 bases lay in between. Germline V gene data show CDR1 as SGHDT and CDR2 as YYEEEE. CDR3 DNA sequence: TGTGCCAGCAGCTTGACATCGGATACGCAGTATTTT. It specifies CASSLTSDTQYF.

V usage is TRBV28 and J usage is TRBJ2-5; 7 positions agree with TRBD1. Germline CDR1 and CDR2: MDHEN and SYDVKM. With V trimmed by 6 bases and J by 2 bases, 3 bases remained unmatched. The CDR3 covers 13 residues. CDR3 in DNA: TGTGCCAGCAGGACAGGGTTACAAGAGACCCAGTACTTC. Its protein product is CASRTGLQETQYF.

V gene TRBV28 combines with J gene TRBJ1-2, with D possibly being TRBD1 (5 bases). The V end was cut by 1 base, the J end by 6 bases, with 12 bases between. Germline CDR1 reads MDHEN; CDR2 reads SYDVKM. The CDR3 runs 14 residues. CDR3 protein: CASSLSATVNGYTF. CDR3 DNA: TGTGCCAGCAGTTTATCCGCGACAGTAAATGGCTACACCTTC.

J is TRBJ1-2 and V is TRBV7-9; 9 bases are a match to TRBD1. The CDR3 contains 15 residues. V lost 3 bases to trimming and J lost 3 bases; unmatched junction nucleotides: 5. The germline gives CDR1 SEHNR, CDR2 FQNEAQ (reference sequence). The CDR3 protein is CASSFTGGPDYGYTF. Here the CDR3 DNA reads TGTGCCAGCAGCTTCACAGGGGGCCCGGACTATGGCTACACCTTC.

The genes are TRBV11-1 and TRBJ2-3, with 7 bases aligning to TRBD1. The V gene's germline CDR1 is SGHAT and CDR2 FQDESV (reference sequence). V was clipped by 5 bases and J by 6 bases; unmatched bases: 8. This CDR3 region has 14 residues. The CDR3 protein is CASSEGADRDTQYF. In DNA form, the CDR3 reads TGTGCCAGCAGCGAGGGGGCCGATAGGGATACGCAGTATTTT.

The chain recombines TRBV9 with TRBJ1-3; the match to TRBD1 covers 8 bases. Trimming took 0 bases from V and 3 from J; bases not matched to a gene: 8. The CDR3 spans 17 residues. CDR1 and CDR2 (germline): SGDLS, YYNGEE. The CDR3 loop reads CASSVVPGGLSGNTIYF. The CDR3 DNA reads as TGTGCCAGCAGCGTAGTACCAGGGGGCTTGAGTGGAAACACCATATATTTT. Full variable domain (rest looked up from reference TRBV9 and TRBJ1-3): DSGVTQTPKHLITATGQRVTLRCSPRSGDLSVYWYQQSLDQGLQFLIQYYNGEERAKGNILERFSAQQFPDLHSELNLSSLELGDSALYFCASSVVPGGLSGNTIYFGEGSWLTVV.

Notes on this clone: Other DNA sequences in this sample translate to the same CDR3. The rearrangement uses TRBV27 and TRBJ2-6; D is uncertain. The CDR3 consists of 13 residues. Germline V CDR1 and CDR2: MNHEY, SMNVEV (reference sequence). Trimming removed 3 bases at V and 3 bases at J, with 3 bases between. The CDR3 nucleotides read TGTGCCAGCAGTTTGAGTGGGGCCAACGTCCTGACTTTC. Amino acid sequence: CASSLSGANVLTF.

In its sample, this clone was seen a few times. The chain uses TRBV29-1 and TRBJ2-7; D unresolved. The germline V and J ends were trimmed by 0 bases and 4 bases, with 10 bases remaining between them. Germline CDR1 is SQVTM and CDR2 is ANQGSEA. The CDR3 runs 13 residues. CDR3 nucleotides: TGCAGCGTTGAAGATCGGCCCGGGTACGAGCAGTACTTC. Translating gives CSVEDRPGYEQYF.

This clone turned up a few times. This chain connects TRBV27 to TRBJ1-6; D ambiguous. The CDR3 totals 14 residues. V lost 2 bases, J lost 8 bases, and 10 bases lay in between. The V gene's germline CDR1 is MNHEY and CDR2 SMNVEV (reference sequence). In DNA, the CDR3 is TGTGCCAGCAGTTTACGGCGGGAGGATTCACCCCTCCACTTT. As protein: CASSLRREDSPLHF.

The chain couples TRBV5-1 to TRBJ2-7; no firm D call. Germline V gives CDR1 SGHRS, CDR2 YFSETQ. V was pared by 4 bases and J by 1 base, with 15 bases between. This CDR3 has 15 residues. The CDR3, as DNA: TGCGCCAGCAGCCCCCAGATGGCGGTTTCCTACGAGCAGTACTTC. Residues: CASSPQMAVSYEQYF.

With respect to this clone: The junction departs from germline at one end; a sequencing error may be responsible. The chain combines TRBV29-1 with TRBJ2-1, with TRBD2 identical over 7 bases. The CDR3 has 14 amino acids. From germline, CDR1 is SQVTM and CDR2 ANQGSEA. The CDR3 loop is CSGWGGKGYDEQFF. The CDR3 region has the DNA TGCAGCGGCTGGGGGGGTAAGGGCTACGATGAGCAGTTCTTC.

V and J are TRBV5-1 and TRBJ2-1; D is possibly TRBD1 (6 bases). The CDR3 runs 16 residues. V shed 6 bases and J shed 0 bases, with 16 bases lying between them. Germline assignment: CDR1 SGHRS and CDR2 YFSETQ. The CDR3 spells CASKSGQLSSYNEQFF. The CDR3 bases are TGCGCCAGCAAGAGTGGACAGCTTAGCTCCTACAATGAGCAGTTCTTC.

The chain combines TRBV29-1 with TRBJ2-1, with D possibly TRBD2 on 5 matching bases. The CDR3 spans 12 residues. V was clipped by 4 bases and J by 8 bases, with 12 bases between them. In germline, CDR1 is SQVTM, CDR2 ANQGSEA. CDR3 amino acids: CSVALGMDEQFF. The CDR3 nucleotides read TGCAGCGTTGCACTAGGTATGGATGAGCAGTTCTTC.

The gene calls are TRBV19 and TRBJ2-1; 8 bases match TRBD1. The CDR3 extends over 14 amino acids. Germline assignment: CDR1 LNHDA and CDR2 SQIVND (reference sequence). Trimming took 7 bases from V and 6 from J; bases not matched to a gene: 8. The CDR3 DNA reads as TGTGCCAGTACCCTCCGGGACAGGTTCAATGAGCAGTTCTTC. It is translated as CASTLRDRFNEQFF.

The V call is TRBV6-1, the J call TRBJ1-1, with D perhaps TRBD1 (6 bases). CDR1 and CDR2 (germline): MNHNS, SASEGT. Trimming pared 4 bases from V and 3 bases from J, leaving 15 bases between. The CDR3 loop spans 15 amino acids. This chain's CDR3 is CASSGGDTYYTEAFF. The CDR3 bases are TGTGCCAGCAGTGGAGGGGACACCTATTACACTGAAGCTTTCTTT.

The chain uses TRBV7-2 and TRBJ1-2, with a possible D match to TRBD1 (5 bases). CDR1 is SGHTA and CDR2 is FQGNSA in the germline V gene. V was shortened by 2 bases and J by 4 bases, with 8 bases between the two germline ends. This CDR3 spans 13 amino acids. In nucleotides, the CDR3 is TGTGCCAGCAGCTTAACAGGAGCCTATGGCTACACCTTC. Protein: CASSLTGAYGYTF.

This clone was picked up one time. The V gene is TRBV6-5, the J gene TRBJ2-1, with 11 bases matching TRBD2. V was pared by 6 bases and J by 9 bases, with 10 bases of the junction left unmatched. The germline CDR1 and CDR2 sequences are MNHEY and SVGAGI. The CDR3 contains 15 residues. The CDR3 DNA reads as TGTGCCAGCAGGCCTAGCGGGAGGACGTTGGGTGAGCAGTTCTTC. It codes for CASRPSGRTLGEQFF.

This clone was counted a few times. The chain couples TRBV10-3 to TRBJ1-5; D is unclear. V lost 6 bases and J 0 bases, leaving 6 bases between the germline ends. CDR1 is ENHRY and CDR2 is SYGVKD in the germline V gene. The CDR3 has 13 residues. CDR3 sequence: CAISGSSNQPQHF. The CDR3 bases are TGTGCCATCAGCGGGAGTAGCAATCAGCCCCAGCATTTT.

The CDR3 DNA reads as TGCGCCAGCAGCCTAGGACAGGGTGGAAACTATGGCTACACCTTC. It encodes CASSLGQGGNYGYTF. The chain joins TRBV5-1 to TRBJ1-2, with 8 bases fitting TRBD1. Trimming removed 4 bases from V and 2 bases from J; junction bases left unmatched: 7. Germline V gene data show CDR1 as SGHRS and CDR2 as YFSETQ. CDR3 length: 15 residues.

This sequence joins TRBV7-9 and TRBJ1-1; D possibly corresponds to TRBD1 (5 bases). The germline gives CDR1 SEHNR, CDR2 FQNEAQ (reference sequence). The CDR3 consists of 13 residues. Trimming left V 5 bases short and J 1 base short, with 8 bases between. CDR3 coding DNA: TGTGCCAGCAGCCCCGGGGGGAACACTGAAGCTTTCTTT. As protein: CASSPGGNTEAFF.

This chain joins TRBV6-1 and TRBJ2-3; the D gene is possibly TRBD1 (6 bases). This CDR3 comprises 16 residues. Between the trimmed V and J ends, which lost 4 bases and 1 base, there was a span of 15 bases. CDR1 and CDR2 (germline): MNHNS, SASEGT. CDR3 sequence reads: CASSVQGMVGTDTQYF. CDR3 in DNA: TGTGCCAGCAGTGTTCAGGGGATGGTAGGCACAGATACGCAGTATTTT.

CDR3 region: CASSQAYWAGNTEAFF. For the CDR3, the DNA is TGCGCCAGCAGCCAAGCTTATTGGGCGGGTAACACTGAAGCTTTCTTT. This chain connects TRBV4-3 to TRBJ1-1; no definite D call. Looked up from germline, CDR1 is LGHNA and CDR2 is YSLEER. Trimming took 1 base from V and 2 from J, leaving 14 bases between them. CDR3 length: 16 amino acids.

The chain joins TRBV29-1 to TRBJ1-2, with D unclear. Germline-derived CDR1 and CDR2 are SQVTM and ANQGSEA. V gave up 1 base and J gave up 8 bases, with 11 bases separating them. CDR3 length: 12 residues. CDR3 nucleotides: TGCAGCGTTGAAGGGGCAGGTGAAGGCTACACCTTC. Its translation is CSVEGAGEGYTF.